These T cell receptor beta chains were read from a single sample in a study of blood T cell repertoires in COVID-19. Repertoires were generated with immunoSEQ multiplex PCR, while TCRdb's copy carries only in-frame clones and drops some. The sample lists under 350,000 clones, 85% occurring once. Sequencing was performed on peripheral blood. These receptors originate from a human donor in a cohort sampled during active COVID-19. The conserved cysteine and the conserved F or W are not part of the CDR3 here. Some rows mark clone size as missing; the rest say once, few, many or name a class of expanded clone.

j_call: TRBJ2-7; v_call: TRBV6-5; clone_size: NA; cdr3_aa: ASREGQGFVDEQY
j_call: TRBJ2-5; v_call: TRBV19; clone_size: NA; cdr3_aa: ASSTYRDSQETQY
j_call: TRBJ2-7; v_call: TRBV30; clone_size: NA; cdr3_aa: AWTSGGYEQY
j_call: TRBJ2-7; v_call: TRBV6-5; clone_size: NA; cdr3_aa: ASSLGQSPPYEQY
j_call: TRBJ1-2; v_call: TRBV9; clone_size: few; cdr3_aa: ASSPFNYGYT
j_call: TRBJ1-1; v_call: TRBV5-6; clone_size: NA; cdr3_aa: ASSPARRTEAF
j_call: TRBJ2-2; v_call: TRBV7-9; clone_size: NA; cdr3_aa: ASRAGGKNTGELF
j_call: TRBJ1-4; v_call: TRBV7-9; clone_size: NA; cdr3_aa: ASSQGPP
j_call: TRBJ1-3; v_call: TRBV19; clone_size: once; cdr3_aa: ASKSPGSSGNTIY
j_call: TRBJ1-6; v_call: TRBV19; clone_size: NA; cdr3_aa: ASSIDSSYNSPLH
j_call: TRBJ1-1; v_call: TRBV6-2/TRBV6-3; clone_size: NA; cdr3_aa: ASSQDRPNTEAF
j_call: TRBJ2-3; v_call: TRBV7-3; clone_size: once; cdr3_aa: ASSPERDVNTQY
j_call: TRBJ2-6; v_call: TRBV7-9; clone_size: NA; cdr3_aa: ASSSDRGLFGANVLT
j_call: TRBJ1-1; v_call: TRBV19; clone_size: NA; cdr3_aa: ASSPMTGMITEAF
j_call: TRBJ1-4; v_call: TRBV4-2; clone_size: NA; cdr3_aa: ASSQDRAATNEKLF
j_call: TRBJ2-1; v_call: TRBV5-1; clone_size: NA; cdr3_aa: ASSLRDSSYNEQF
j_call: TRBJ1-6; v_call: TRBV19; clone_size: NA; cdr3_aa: ASSNDRGNSPLH
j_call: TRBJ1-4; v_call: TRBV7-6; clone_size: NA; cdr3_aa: ASSLAVIGTGTEKLF
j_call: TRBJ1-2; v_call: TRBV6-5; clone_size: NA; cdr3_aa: ASSRDSLGGYT
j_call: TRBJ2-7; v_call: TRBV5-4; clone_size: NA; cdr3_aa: ASSASGGLSYEQY
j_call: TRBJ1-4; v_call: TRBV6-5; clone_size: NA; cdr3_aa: ASSPGRLNEKLF
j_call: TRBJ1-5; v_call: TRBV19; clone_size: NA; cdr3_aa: ASSISTGKGQMANQPQH
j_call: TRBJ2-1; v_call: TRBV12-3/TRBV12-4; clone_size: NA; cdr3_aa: ASSGPGDRFF
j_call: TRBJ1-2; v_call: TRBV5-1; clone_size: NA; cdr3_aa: ASSLTAGGYT
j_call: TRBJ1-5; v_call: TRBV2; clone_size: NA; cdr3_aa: ASTPYNSNQPQH
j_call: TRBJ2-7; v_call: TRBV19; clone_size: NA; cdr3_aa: ASSSAPGQGSEQY
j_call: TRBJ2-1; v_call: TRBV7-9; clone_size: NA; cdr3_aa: ASSLLAGPSYNEQF
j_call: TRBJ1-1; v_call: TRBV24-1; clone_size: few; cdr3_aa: ATRGGPMNTEAF
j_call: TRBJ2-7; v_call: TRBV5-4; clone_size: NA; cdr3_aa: ASSASSLADEQY
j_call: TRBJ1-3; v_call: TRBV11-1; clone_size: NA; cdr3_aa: ASSAQGLSGNTIY
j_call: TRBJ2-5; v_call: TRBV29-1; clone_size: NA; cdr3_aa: SVSGDRNHQETQY
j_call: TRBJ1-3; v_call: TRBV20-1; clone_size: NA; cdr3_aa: SASTGQISGNTIY
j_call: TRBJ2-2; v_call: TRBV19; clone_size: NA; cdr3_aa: ATKRSGETGELF
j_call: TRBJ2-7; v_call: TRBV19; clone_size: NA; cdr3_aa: ASSGGYEQY
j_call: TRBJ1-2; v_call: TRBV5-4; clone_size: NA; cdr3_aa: ASSLRDWNYGYT
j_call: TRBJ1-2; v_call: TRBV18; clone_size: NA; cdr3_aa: ASSYYAGTNYGYT